This TCR beta chain derives from a study of OX40 agonist ivuxolimab in advanced cancers. The wider study: Patients received ivuxolimab, an intravenous treatment, every 2 weeks at 0.01 to 10 mg/kg.

Study results and caveats: Normalized T-cell clonal expansion was also low in a subset of nonresponders. The average count of expanded clones was higher among CD8+ T cells than among CD4+.

CDR1 and CDR2 from the germline V gene are SGHNT and YYREEE (reference sequence). V was trimmed by 2 bases and J by 0 bases, leaving 13 bases between them. The CDR3 extends over 16 amino acids. Details on this clone: Its antigen is not known.

Method: immunoSEQ multiplex PCR; TCRdb's copy keeps in-frame clones and lacks some. Of under 50,000 clones listed, roughly 80% are singletons. The J gene is TRBJ2-3, the V gene TRBV5-4; TRBD2 might be the D (5 bases). This clonotype was sampled from an adult with an advanced solid tumor such as melanoma, head and neck, liver or kidney cancer. The sample here was CD4+ or CD8+ T cells sorted from blood, taken in a trial of the OX40 agonist ivuxolimab. The CDR3: CASSFGLPLSTDTQYF. Written as DNA, the CDR3 is TGTGCCAGCAGCTTCGGACTCCCCTTAAGCACAGATACGCAGTATTTT.